This T cell receptor beta chain originates from a study of blood T cell repertoires in COVID-19. Assay used: immunoSEQ multiplex PCR; TCRdb lists only in-frame clones, some missing. In the table there are 75,000 to 90,000 clones, around 88% of which are singletons. This CDR3 has 14 amino acids. Germline V gene sequence: CDR1 LGHDT, CDR2 YNNKEL (reference sequence). V dropped 2 bases and J dropped 3; count of bases not matched to a gene: 4. The receptor was derived from a man aged 50 or older with active COVID-19. The material sequenced was peripheral blood. The chain couples TRBV3-1 (or the pseudogene TRBV3-2) to TRBJ2-7; TRBD1 aligns across 7 bases. CDR3 in amino acids: CASSQPQGVYEQYF. CDR3 in DNA: TGTGCCAGCAGCCAACCCCAGGGGGTCTACGAGCAGTACTTC.